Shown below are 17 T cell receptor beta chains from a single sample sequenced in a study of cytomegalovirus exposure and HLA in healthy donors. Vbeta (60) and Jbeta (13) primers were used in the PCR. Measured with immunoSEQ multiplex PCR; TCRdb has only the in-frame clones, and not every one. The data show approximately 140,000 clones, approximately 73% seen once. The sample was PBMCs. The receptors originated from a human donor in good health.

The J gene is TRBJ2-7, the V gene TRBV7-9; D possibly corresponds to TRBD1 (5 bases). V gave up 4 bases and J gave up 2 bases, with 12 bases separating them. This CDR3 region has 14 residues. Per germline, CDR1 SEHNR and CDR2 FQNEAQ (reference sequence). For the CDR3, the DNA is TGTGCCAGCAGCTCTCAGGGCGCACCCTACGAGCAGTACTTC. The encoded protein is CASSSQGAPYEQYF. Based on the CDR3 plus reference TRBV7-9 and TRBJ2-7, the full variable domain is DTGVSQNPRHKITKRGQNVTFRCDPISEHNRLYWYRQTLGQGPEFLTYFQNEAQLEKSRLLSDRFSAERPKGSFSTLEIQRTEQGDSAMYLCASSSQGAPYEQYFGPGTRLTVT.

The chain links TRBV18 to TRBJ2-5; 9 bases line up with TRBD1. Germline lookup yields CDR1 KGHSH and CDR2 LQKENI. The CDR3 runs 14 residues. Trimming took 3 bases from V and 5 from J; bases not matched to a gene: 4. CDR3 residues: CASSPRTGAETQYF. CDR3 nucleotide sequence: TGTGCCAGCTCACCTAGGACAGGGGCGGAGACCCAGTACTTC.

This chain's CDR3 is CASSTRRQGGGYTF. Here the CDR3 DNA reads TGTGCCAGCAGCACCCGGAGACAGGGAGGTGGCTACACCTTC. The chain recombines TRBV7-9 with TRBJ1-2; 7 bases are shared with TRBD1. J lost 7 bases, V lost 5 bases, and 10 bases had no gene match. The germline V gene encodes CDR1 SEHNR and CDR2 FQNEAQ (reference sequence). CDR3 size: 14 residues.

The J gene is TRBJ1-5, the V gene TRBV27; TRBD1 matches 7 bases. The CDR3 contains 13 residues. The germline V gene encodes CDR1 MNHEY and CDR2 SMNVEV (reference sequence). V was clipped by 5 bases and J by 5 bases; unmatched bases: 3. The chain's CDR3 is CASSHRGDQPQHF. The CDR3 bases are TGTGCCAGCAGTCACAGGGGTGATCAGCCCCAGCATTTT.

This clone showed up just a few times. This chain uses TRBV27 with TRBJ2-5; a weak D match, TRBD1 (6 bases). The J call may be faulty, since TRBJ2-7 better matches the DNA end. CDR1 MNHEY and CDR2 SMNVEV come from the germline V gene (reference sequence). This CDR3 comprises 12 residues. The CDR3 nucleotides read TGTGCCAGCAGATCGACAGGTTACGAGCAGTACTTC. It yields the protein CASRSTGYEQYF.

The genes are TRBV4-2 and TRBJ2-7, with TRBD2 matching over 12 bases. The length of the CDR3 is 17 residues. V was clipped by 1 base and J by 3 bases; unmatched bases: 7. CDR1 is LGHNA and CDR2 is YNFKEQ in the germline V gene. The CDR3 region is CASSQALGLAGHYEQYF. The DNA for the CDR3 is TGTGCCAGCAGCCAAGCCCTCGGACTAGCGGGACACTACGAGCAGTACTTC.

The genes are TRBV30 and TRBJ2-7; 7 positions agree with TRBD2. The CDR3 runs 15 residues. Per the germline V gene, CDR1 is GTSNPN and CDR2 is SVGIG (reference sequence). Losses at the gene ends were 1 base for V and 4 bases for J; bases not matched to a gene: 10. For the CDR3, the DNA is TGTGCCTGGAGTGGCCGGGACTACTTCATATACGAGCAGTACTTC. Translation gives CAWSGRDYFIYEQYF.

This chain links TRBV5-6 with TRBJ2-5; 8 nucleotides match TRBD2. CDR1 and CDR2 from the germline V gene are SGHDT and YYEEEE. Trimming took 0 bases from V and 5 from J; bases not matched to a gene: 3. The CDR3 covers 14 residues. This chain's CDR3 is CASSLAGGQETQYF. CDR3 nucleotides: TGTGCCAGCAGCTTGGCGGGGGGGCAGGAGACCCAGTACTTC. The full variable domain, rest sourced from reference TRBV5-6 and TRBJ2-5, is DAGVTQSPTHLIKTRGQQVTLRCSPKSGHDTVSWYQQALGQGPQFIFQYYEEEERQRGNFPDRFSGHQFPNYSSELNVNALLLGDSALYLCASSLAGGQETQYFGPGTRLLVL.

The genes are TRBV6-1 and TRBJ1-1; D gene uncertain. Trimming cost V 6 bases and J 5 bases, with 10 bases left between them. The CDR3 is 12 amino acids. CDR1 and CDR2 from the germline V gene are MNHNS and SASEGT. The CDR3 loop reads CASSELRTEAFF. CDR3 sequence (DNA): TGTGCCAGCAGCGAATTGCGGACTGAAGCTTTCTTT.

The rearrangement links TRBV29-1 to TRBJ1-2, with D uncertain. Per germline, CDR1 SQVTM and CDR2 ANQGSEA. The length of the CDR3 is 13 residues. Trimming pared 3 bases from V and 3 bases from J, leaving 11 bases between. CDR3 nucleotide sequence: TGCAGCGTTGATGGAGGCACAGACTATGGCTACACCTTC. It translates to CSVDGGTDYGYTF. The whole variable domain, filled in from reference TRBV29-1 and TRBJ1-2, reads SAVISQKPSRDICQRGTSLTIQCQVDSQVTMMFWYRQQPGQSLTLIATANQGSEATYESGFVIDKFPISRPNLTFSTLTVSNMSPEDSSIYLCSVDGGTDYGYTFGSGTRLTVV.

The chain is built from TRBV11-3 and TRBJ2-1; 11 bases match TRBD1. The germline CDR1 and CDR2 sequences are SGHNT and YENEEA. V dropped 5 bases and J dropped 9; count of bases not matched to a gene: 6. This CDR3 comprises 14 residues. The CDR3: CASSKGQGAGEQFF. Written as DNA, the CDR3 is TGTGCCAGCAGCAAAGGACAGGGGGCAGGTGAGCAGTTCTTC.

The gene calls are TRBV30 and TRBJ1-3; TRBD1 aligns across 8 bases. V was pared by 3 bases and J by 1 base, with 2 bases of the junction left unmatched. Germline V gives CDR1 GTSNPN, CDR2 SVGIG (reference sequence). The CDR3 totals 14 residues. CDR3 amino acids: CAWRDRESGNTIYF. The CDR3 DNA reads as TGTGCCTGGAGGGACAGGGAATCTGGAAACACCATATATTTT.

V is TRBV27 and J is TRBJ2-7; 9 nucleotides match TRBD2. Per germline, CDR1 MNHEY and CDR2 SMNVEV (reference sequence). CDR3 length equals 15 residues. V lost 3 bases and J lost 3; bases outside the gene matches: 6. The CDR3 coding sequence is TGTGCCAGCAGTTTTGGCGGGGGGGCGGGCTACGAGCAGTACTTC. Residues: CASSFGGGAGYEQYF.

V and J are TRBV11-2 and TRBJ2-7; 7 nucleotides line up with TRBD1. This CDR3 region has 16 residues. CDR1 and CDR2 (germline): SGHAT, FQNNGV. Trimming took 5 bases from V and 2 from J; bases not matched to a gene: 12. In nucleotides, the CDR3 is TGTGCCAGCAGCCCACAGGGGTTGTCGCGACCCTACGAGCAGTACTTC. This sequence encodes CASSPQGLSRPYEQYF. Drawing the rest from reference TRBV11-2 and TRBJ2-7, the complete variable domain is EAGVAQSPRYKIIEKRQSVAFWCNPISGHATLYWYQQILGQGPKLLIQFQNNGVVDDSQLPKDRFSAERLKGVDSTLKIQPAKLEDSAVYLCASSPQGLSRPYEQYFGPGTRLTVT.

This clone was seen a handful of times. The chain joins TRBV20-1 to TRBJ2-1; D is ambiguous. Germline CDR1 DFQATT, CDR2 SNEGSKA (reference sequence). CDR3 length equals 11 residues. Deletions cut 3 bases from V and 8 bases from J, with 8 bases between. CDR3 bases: TGCAGTGCTAGTCCTACTTATGAGCAGTTCTTC. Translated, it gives CSASPTYEQFF.

The CDR3 region has the DNA TGCGCCAGCAGCCAAGATCCATACAGGGGGCGACATGGCTACACCTTC. This encodes CASSQDPYRGRHGYTF. V usage is TRBV4-1 and J usage is TRBJ1-2; 9 nucleotides align to TRBD1. From germline, CDR1 is MGHRA and CDR2 YSYEKL. CDR3 size: 16 residues. V gave up 0 bases and J gave up 6 bases; unmatched junction bases: 8.

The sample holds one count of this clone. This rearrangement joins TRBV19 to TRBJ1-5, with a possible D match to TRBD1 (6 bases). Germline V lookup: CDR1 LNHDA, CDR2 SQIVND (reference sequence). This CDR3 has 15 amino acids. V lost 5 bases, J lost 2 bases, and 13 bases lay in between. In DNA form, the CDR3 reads TGTGCCAGTAGTCAACAGGGAGGGGGCAATCAGCCCCAGCATTTT. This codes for CASSQQGGGNQPQHF.